The 9 T cell receptor beta chains below all came from one sample that was sequenced in a study of shared clonotypes between healthy human individuals. Measured with immunoSEQ multiplex PCR; TCRdb has only the in-frame clones, and not every one. The table has about 700,000 clones, approximately 74% seen once. The source material was memory CD4+ T cells sorted from blood. This sample's subset: CD45RA-negative fraction. The receptor set was obtained from a woman aged 30 to 39 in good health.

V is TRBV27 and J is TRBJ1-6; D call uncertain. Looked up from germline, CDR1 is MNHEY and CDR2 is SMNVEV (reference sequence). This CDR3 has 16 residues. V dropped 2 bases and J dropped 0 bases, with 8 bases sitting between them. In nucleotides, the CDR3 is TGTGCCAGCAGTTTAGTACAGAGCTCCTATAATTCACCCCTCCACTTT. Translation: CASSLVQSSYNSPLHF.

The chain couples TRBV5-6 to TRBJ2-5; TRBD1 matches at 8 bases. Trimming cost V 4 bases and J 4 bases; bases outside gene matches: 3. CDR1 is SGHDT and CDR2 is YYEEEE in the germline V gene. There are 13 residues in the CDR3. CDR3 sequence reads: CASSGTGRETQYF. CDR3 in DNA: TGTGCCAGCAGCGGGACAGGACGAGAGACCCAGTACTTC.

This chain joins TRBV6-6 and TRBJ1-1; D unclear. V shed 2 bases and J shed 5 bases, with 18 bases lying between them. Germline V gene lookup returns CDR1 MNHNY and CDR2 SVGAGI (reference sequence). The CDR3 is 16 residues long. The DNA of the CDR3 is TGTGCCAGCAGTTACCCCCCGACTCAGAGAGGGACTGAAGCTTTCTTT. Its translation: CASSYPPTQRGTEAFF.

The gene calls are TRBV2 and TRBJ2-7; TRBD2 might be the D (6 bases). This CDR3 spans 14 amino acids. The V gene's germline CDR1 is SNHLY and CDR2 FYNNEI. Trimming left V 6 bases short and J 2 bases short, with 14 bases between. Here the CDR3 reads CASRPRDFTYEQYF. Written as DNA, the CDR3 is TGTGCCAGCAGGCCCCGGGACTTTACCTACGAGCAGTACTTC.

The V and J genes are TRBV21-1 and TRBJ2-7; TRBD2, the D gene given by the table, was not confirmed from the DNA. TRBV21-1 is designated a pseudogene. The CDR3 consists of 16 residues. The CDR3 loop is CASSIAASGRKYEQYF. The CDR3 coding sequence is TGTGCCAGCAGCATCGCCGCTAGCGGGAGAAAGTACGAGCAGTACTTC.

This clone occurred a few times. V usage is TRBV28 and J usage is TRBJ1-5, with D possibly TRBD1 on 6 matching bases. The CDR3 spans 17 residues. Deletions cut 2 bases from V and 2 bases from J, with 16 bases between. Germline V lookup: CDR1 MDHEN, CDR2 SYDVKM. CDR3 in DNA: TGTGCCAGCAGTTTAGCCGCGCGAGGGGGTGGCAATCAGCCCCAGCATTTT. Its translation is CASSLAARGGGNQPQHF. Combining the CDR3 with reference TRBV28 and TRBJ1-5 gives the whole variable domain DVKVTQSSRYLVKRTGEKVFLECVQDMDHENMFWYRQDPGLGLRLIYFSYDVKMKEKGDIPEGYSVSREKKERFSLILESASTNQTSMYLCASSLAARGGGNQPQHFGDGTRLSIL.

For this clone: Other DNA sequences in this sample translate to the same CDR3. The chain links TRBV4-2 to TRBJ1-5, with D possibly TRBD1 on 6 matching bases. V was trimmed by 1 base and J by 7 bases, leaving 14 bases between them. The CDR3 sequence is 15 residues long. The germline V gene encodes CDR1 LGHNA and CDR2 YNFKEQ. The CDR3 is CASSQAGTMGQPQHF. The CDR3 nucleotides read TGTGCCAGCAGCCAAGCCGGGACAATGGGCCAGCCCCAGCATTTT.

This clone has ten or more counts. V is TRBV6-1 and J is TRBJ1-2, with D tentatively TRBD1 (5 bases). Germline-derived CDR1 and CDR2 are MNHNS and SASEGT. The CDR3 extends over 15 amino acids. V lost 1 base to trimming and J lost 4 bases, with 13 bases between them. For the CDR3, the DNA is TGTGCCAGCAGTGAAGGTGGGGGGAAGGGCTATGGCTACACCTTC. It is translated as CASSEGGGKGYGYTF.

The table lists this clone with a few counts. The CDR3 reads CAISAEDRGLRYGYTF. CDR3 bases: TGTGCCATCAGTGCAGAGGACAGGGGGCTGCGCTATGGCTACACCTTC. The V call is TRBV10-3, the J call TRBJ1-2; 11 bases line up with TRBD1. The CDR3 contains 16 residues. The V gene's germline CDR1 is ENHRY and CDR2 SYGVKD. V gave up 4 bases and J gave up 4 bases; unmatched junction bases: 8.